This TCR beta chain is from a study of beta chain features in type 1 diabetes. Study-level points and caveats: Patients with Type 1 diabetes showed moderately but significantly shorter TCRB CDR3s in all four CD4+ subsets. cDNA sequencing could over-represent cells with high TCR expression. Among patients, naive, central memory and Treg TCRB repertoires appeared more similar than among healthy donors.

Germline values: CDR1 KGHSH, CDR2 LQKENI. This CDR3 has 14 amino acids. The germline V and J ends were trimmed by 2 bases and 2 bases, with 9 bases remaining between them. Reverse transcription of all isolated RNA meant that expressed TCRB transcripts were sequenced. Sequenced by immunoSEQ multiplex PCR; TCRdb stores in-frame clones only, minus some. The table lists 600,000 or so clones, roughly 12% of them singletons. For this clone: Its cognate antigen is unknown.

All of the sorted populations showed purity greater than 98%. The sequenced sample was naive CD4+ T cells from blood. The source of this sequence is a man younger than 40 with type 1 diabetes. The chain combines TRBV18 with TRBJ1-1; a weak D match, TRBD1 (5 bases). The DNA for the CDR3 is TGTGCCAGCTCACCATCAGACAGTAACACTGAAGCTTTCTTT. Protein: CASSPSDSNTEAFF.